One TCR beta chain is described in this entry. The data originate from a study of blood T cell repertoires in COVID-19. Turning to the study itself: Specimens from acute and convalescent COVID-19 originated in the United States, Italy and Spain. Nucleic acid was either cDNA or gDNA, and it came from T cells, B-cell-depleted T cells, or PBMCs.

Before being deemed recovered, Cohort 3 donors had two negative PCRs, clearance, or symptom resolution. TCRdb's table, derived via immunoSEQ multiplex PCR, lists solely in-frame clones and lacks some. This table holds 350,000 or so clones, roughly 87% found once. Per the germline V gene, CDR1 is SGHAT and CDR2 is FQNNGV. The CDR3 spans 15 residues. V gave up 1 base and J gave up 4 bases, with 11 bases separating them. The chain is built from TRBV11-2 and TRBJ1-3, with D perhaps matching TRBD1 (5 bases). The sequencing input was PBMCs or T cells enriched from blood (not recorded which). The source is a woman under 40 who had recovered from COVID-19. The CDR3 sequence: CASSLVQGWGNTIYF. The CDR3 DNA follows: TGTGCCAGCAGCTTAGTGCAGGGATGGGGAAACACCATATATTTT.